This TCR beta chain was sequenced during a study of T cell repertoires in ileal Crohn's disease. Study as a whole: Median disease duration was approximately eight years; less than 45% smoked at surgery. Operated complications were stricturing disease (about 60%) and penetrating disease (about 39%).

Around 0.55 micrograms of biopsy DNA per sample underwent TCRB immunosequencing. The protocol was immunoSEQ multiplex PCR, while the TCRdb copy is restricted to in-frame clones and leaves out a portion. The data hold about 15,000 clones, with around four fifths observed a single time. Concerning this clone itself: Its target is unknown.

Study findings and constraints: High-frequency clones were more common in sorted CD8 than CD4 cells.

The CDR3 contains 15 residues. With V trimmed by 9 bases and J by 4 bases, 8 bases remained unmatched. Germline lookup yields CDR1 MNHNY and CDR2 SVGAGI (reference sequence). The source material was ileal tissue. The clonotype originates from an adult with Crohn's disease. The J gene is TRBJ2-2, the V gene TRBV6-6; 10 bases fit TRBD1. In DNA, the CDR3 is TGTGCCAGTGTACGGGGGACAGGGGCCACCGGGGAGCTGTTTTTT. Protein sequence: CASVRGTGATGELFF.